Below are 21 T cell receptor beta chains sequenced from a single sample in a study of Ad26.COV2.S vaccination and SARS-CoV-2 variants (dated by TCRdb to the early 2020s). The time point label, as the study defines it: individuals recovered from natural SARS-CoV-2 infection. Receptor amplification or capture employed the immunoSEQ multiplex PCR assay. In TCRdb, the immuneACCESS table is reduced to in-frame sequences with V and J assigned. These tables do not hold every clone; where another copy was compared, an unresolved V gene accounts for under half, and the others remain unexplained. For this sample there are approximately 140,000 clones; around 86% appear just once. The top ten constitute around 5.1% of the sample. The sample consisted of peripheral blood, taken after recovery from COVID-19. These receptors originate from a human donor who had recovered from COVID-19.

CDR3 region: CASSPPSVRNEQYF. CDR3 DNA: TGTGCCAGCAGCCCACCCTCTGTCAGGAACGAGCAGTACTTC. The genes are TRBV7-2 and TRBJ2-7; D gene uncertain. The CDR3 extends over 14 amino acids. V dropped 5 bases and J dropped 5 bases, with 16 bases sitting between them. In germline, CDR1 is SGHTA, CDR2 FQGNSA.

V usage is TRBV5-5 and J usage is TRBJ1-2; the D gene is possibly TRBD1 (6 bases). The CDR3 contains 16 residues. Looked up from germline, CDR1 is SGHKS and CDR2 is YYEKEE (reference sequence). Trimming took off 2 bases at V and 7 bases at J, with 21 bases between the two ends. Here the CDR3 reads CASSFSVYPGVFGYTF. The CDR3 DNA reads as TGTGCCAGCAGCTTTTCCGTATATCCAGGGGTGTTTGGCTACACCTTC.

V and J are TRBV5-5 and TRBJ1-2; D remains unclear. Germline CDR1 SGHKS, CDR2 YYEKEE (reference sequence). CDR3 length equals 14 residues. V was clipped by 3 bases and J by 0 bases, with 9 bases between them. CDR3 sequence: CASSSRASNYGYTF. The CDR3 DNA reads TGTGCCAGCAGCTCCCGCGCTTCTAACTATGGCTACACCTTC.

This chain links TRBV18 with TRBJ2-3; TRBD1 is a possible D gene (6 bases). The V end lost 5 bases, the J end lost 3 bases, and 9 bases lay between the germline ends. This CDR3 has 13 residues. Per germline, CDR1 KGHSH and CDR2 LQKENI. The chain's CDR3 is CASSADRTDTQYF. CDR3 coding DNA: TGTGCCAGCTCAGCCGACAGGACAGATACGCAGTATTTT. Based on the CDR3 plus reference TRBV18 and TRBJ2-3, the full variable domain is NAGVMQNPRHLVRRRGQEARLRCSPMKGHSHVYWYRQLPEEGLKFMVYLQKENIIDESGMPKERFSAEFPKEGPSILRIQQVVRGDSAAYFCASSADRTDTQYFGPGTRLTVL.

This chain links TRBV5-6 with TRBJ1-5; 9 bases match TRBD1. The ends lost 4 bases at V and 6 bases at J; junction bases unmatched: 5. Germline CDR1 and CDR2: SGHDT and YYEEEE. There are 14 residues in the CDR3. As DNA, the CDR3 is TGTGCCAGCAGCGACAGGGGGGCACGTCAGCCCCAGCATTTT. It translates to CASSDRGARQPQHF.

The V call is TRBV3-1 (or the pseudogene TRBV3-2), the J call TRBJ1-2, with D possibly matching TRBD1 (5 bases). The V gene lost 1 base and the J gene lost 7 bases, with 16 bases spanning the gap. There are 15 residues in the CDR3. Germline assignment: CDR1 LGHDT and CDR2 YNNKEL (reference sequence). Here the CDR3 reads CASSQAIMLGVGYTF. CDR3 coding DNA: TGTGCCAGCAGCCAAGCGATCATGTTGGGGGTTGGCTACACCTTC.

V is TRBV5-1 and J is TRBJ2-1; no reliable D call. The CDR3 contains 13 residues. Germline V lookup: CDR1 SGHRS, CDR2 YFSETQ. Trimming pared 4 bases from V and 4 bases from J, leaving 9 bases between. This CDR3 is CASSARNYNEQFF. Here the CDR3 DNA reads TGCGCCAGCAGCGCGAGAAATTACAATGAGCAGTTCTTC.

V is TRBV5-1 and J is TRBJ2-3; a possible D gene is TRBD2 (5 bases). The CDR3 has 15 amino acids. Trimming pared 0 bases from V and 7 bases from J, leaving 15 bases between. Looked up from germline, CDR1 is SGHRS and CDR2 is YFSETQ. The CDR3 reads CASSLAGPPGNTQYF. The CDR3 DNA is TGCGCCAGCAGCTTGGCCGGGCCACCGGGAAATACGCAGTATTTT.

Comment on this clone: Germline is not matched at one junction end, which may reflect a read error. The chain has TRBV7-7 and TRBJ2-5, with 8 positions matching TRBD2. The length of the CDR3 is 15 residues. CDR1 and CDR2 from the germline V gene are SSHAT and FNYEAQ (reference sequence). The CDR3 loop is CASSTGIAGRETQYF. CDR3 nucleotide sequence: TGTGCTAGCAGCACAGGAATAGCGGGGCGGGAGACCCAGTACTTC.

The chain combines TRBV29-1 with TRBJ2-1; D remains unclear. Between the trimmed V and J ends, which lost 4 bases and 4 bases, there was a span of 8 bases. CDR1 SQVTM and CDR2 ANQGSEA come from the germline V gene. The CDR3 sequence is 12 residues long. Written as DNA, the CDR3 is TGCAGCGTTGTTCCGGGTTACAATGAGCAGTTCTTC. Its protein is CSVVPGYNEQFF.

This sequence joins TRBV7-9 and TRBJ2-7; D might be TRBD2 (5 bases). The CDR3 spans 12 residues. Per germline, CDR1 SEHNR and CDR2 FQNEAQ (reference sequence). Trimming pared 1 base from V and 5 bases from J, leaving 6 bases between. As DNA, the CDR3 is TGTGCCAGCAGCTTAGGGGGAGACGAGCAGTACTTC. This sequence encodes CASSLGGDEQYF.

This clone showed up just a few times. The rearrangement uses TRBV7-9 and TRBJ2-2; D is perhaps TRBD1 (5 bases). The V gene's germline CDR1 is SEHNR and CDR2 FQNEAQ (reference sequence). Trimming pared 5 bases from V and 6 bases from J, leaving 10 bases between. The CDR3 has 13 amino acids. CDR3 bases: TGTGCCAGCAGCCTCGGACACGCCGGGGAGCTGTTTTTT. Translating it yields CASSLGHAGELFF.

The J gene is TRBJ2-2, the V gene TRBV24-1; D is uncertain. The CDR3 is 14 amino acids. Trimming cost V 0 bases and J 3 bases, with 4 bases left between them. Germline V gene lookup returns CDR1 KGHDR and CDR2 SFDVKD. The CDR3 is CATSDLRDTGELFF. The CDR3 DNA sequence: TGTGCCACCAGTGATTTGAGGGACACCGGGGAGCTGTTTTTT.

In this sample, this clone turned up once. The V call is TRBV3-1 (or the pseudogene TRBV3-2), the J call TRBJ1-6; no clear D. Between the trimmed V and J ends, which lost 5 bases and 10 bases, there was a span of 12 bases. The germline CDR1 and CDR2 sequences are LGHDT and YNNKEL (reference sequence). CDR3 length equals 13 residues. This chain's CDR3 is CASSSLGNSPLHF. The CDR3 DNA reads TGTGCCAGCAGCTCTTTGGGGAACTCACCCCTCCACTTT.

As concerns this clone: A junction end diverges from the germline sequence, so it may reflect a read error. This chain uses TRBV20-1 with TRBJ1-2; D ambiguous. Germline V gene lookup returns CDR1 DFQATT and CDR2 SNEGSKA (reference sequence). The CDR3 spans 8 residues. The CDR3 here is CSATRDYF. For the CDR3, the DNA is TGCAGTGCCACTCGGGATTACTTC.

The V and J genes are TRBV12-3 or TRBV12-4 and TRBJ2-5; D is unresolved. V was pared by 1 base and J by 5 bases, with 8 bases between. This CDR3 spans 13 amino acids. CDR3 amino acids: CASSLGQAETQYF. CDR3 coding DNA: TGTGCCAGCAGTTTAGGTCAAGCGGAGACCCAGTACTTC.

This clone was counted between two and nine times. The chain links TRBV3-1 (or the pseudogene TRBV3-2) to TRBJ1-2; no clear D gene. Trimming removed 2 bases at V and 2 bases at J, with 6 bases between. Germline loops: CDR1 LGHDT, CDR2 YNNKEL (reference sequence). CDR3 length: 13 amino acids. CDR3 protein: CASSQRANYGYTF. CDR3 DNA sequence: TGTGCCAGCAGCCAAAGGGCGAACTATGGCTACACCTTC.

A few counts support this clone. The rearrangement joins TRBV7-9 to TRBJ2-2; unclear D gene. V lost 1 base, J lost 7 bases, and 16 bases lay in between. The CDR3 loop spans 16 amino acids. Germline values: CDR1 SEHNR, CDR2 FQNEAQ (reference sequence). As DNA, the CDR3 is TGTGCCAGCAGCTTAGGGGCGTCTAGGGCCGACGGGGAGCTGTTTTTT. The encoded protein is CASSLGASRADGELFF.

The chain's CDR3 is CATSRDGRGGKEGYGYTF. The CDR3 DNA is TGTGCCACCAGCAGAGATGGCCGGGGGGGGAAGGAGGGCTATGGCTACACCTTC. The chain is built from TRBV15 and TRBJ1-2; tentatively, D is TRBD1 (5 bases). Germline-derived CDR1 and CDR2 are LNHNV and YYDKDF (reference sequence). Trimming removed 0 bases at V and 4 bases at J, with 21 bases between. This CDR3 has 18 residues.

The chain recombines TRBV6-5 with TRBJ1-5, with a tentative D call TRBD1 (5 bases). CDR3 length equals 14 residues. Germline-derived CDR1 and CDR2 are MNHEY and SVGAGI. Trimming left V 2 bases short and J 2 bases short, with 7 bases between. The CDR3: CASSYQGGNQPQHF. The CDR3 bases are TGTGCCAGCAGTTACCAGGGAGGCAATCAGCCCCAGCATTTT.

The chain joins TRBV2 to TRBJ1-1, with 7 bases matching TRBD1. CDR1 is SNHLY, CDR2 FYNNEI, per germline. The CDR3 covers 15 residues. V shed 4 bases and J 1 base; nucleotides not matched to a gene: 6. CDR3 sequence (DNA): TGTGCCAGCAGTGTTTGGGACAGCCGGAACACTGAAGCTTTCTTT. It codes for CASSVWDSRNTEAFF.